The clone carrying this T cell receptor beta chain came up once. Its antigen is as yet unknown. This sample was included in a study of shared clonotypes between healthy human individuals. Study-level findings and limits: An effect of sequencing depth on clonotype sharing among donors was expected. Donors were few, which limited the genetic and exposure-history diversity represented. Sample collection involved blood only; tissue repertoires are likely different.

Clones were sequenced by immunoSEQ multiplex PCR, and TCRdb holds only the in-frame ones, with some missing. The data contain a few million clones, more than 90% of them seen just once; the ten biggest clones take up 0.13%. The CDR3 is 16 residues long. V gave up 6 bases and J gave up 7 bases; unmatched junction bases: 12. From germline, CDR1 is SNHLY and CDR2 FYNNEI. The sequence came from a man between 18 and 29 years old in good health. This rearrangement joins TRBV2 to TRBJ1-6, with TRBD1 identical over 7 bases. Sequenced sample: naive CD4+ T cells sorted from blood. Subset described: CD45RA+ positively selected. Here the CDR3 reads CASRVTFTGVNSPLHF. The CDR3, as DNA: TGTGCCAGCAGGGTAACCTTTACAGGGGTCAATTCACCCCTCCACTTT.